The entry below describes one T cell receptor (beta chain). Sequencing was performed with immunoSEQ multiplex PCR; in TCRdb, only in-frame clones are kept and a portion is missing. This sample carries more than 70,000 clones, about 85% of them seen once, and the ten largest clones take 0.53%. The germline V gene encodes CDR1 SNHLY and CDR2 FYNNEI. The CDR3 loop spans 14 amino acids. Trimming left V 3 bases short and J 6 bases short, with 12 bases between. The source of the sample is a study of OX40 agonist ivuxolimab in advanced cancers. The clonotype originates from an adult with an advanced solid tumor such as melanoma, head and neck, liver or kidney cancer. Here the sequenced sample was CD4+ or CD8+ T cells sorted from blood, taken in a trial of the OX40 agonist ivuxolimab. The chain links TRBV2 to TRBJ1-5; D remains unclear. CDR3 coding DNA: TGTGCCAGCAGTGACCGCGGGTGGGGTCAGCCCCAGCATTTT. The encoded protein is CASSDRGWGQPQHF.